This TCR beta chain was profiled in a study of control samples from healthy donors and cancer patients. TCRdb's table, derived via immunoSEQ multiplex PCR, lists solely in-frame clones and lacks some. The repertoire holds approximately 170,000 clones, with just over 90% as singletons. From germline, CDR1 is SEHNR and CDR2 FQNEAQ (reference sequence). V shed 5 bases and J 3 bases; nucleotides not matched to a gene: 7. The CDR3 extends over 15 amino acids. The source material was blood. The gene calls are TRBV7-9 and TRBJ2-7; 10 nucleotides align to TRBD1. The sequence came from a woman aged 55-70 years in good health. The CDR3 nucleotides read TGTGCCAGCAGCGGAGGGACAGGGGCCTTCTACGAGCAGTACTTC. Amino acid sequence: CASSGGTGAFYEQYF.